This is a list of T cell receptor beta chains from one sample in a study of blood T cell repertoires in COVID-19. Only in-frame clones appear in the TCRdb table, and some are missing; sequencing was by immunoSEQ multiplex PCR. The profile shows about 91,000 clones, roughly 85% of them singletons. Sequencing input: peripheral blood. Receptors originate from a man between 65 and 85 years old with acute or convalescent COVID-19. CDR3s leave out the opening cysteine and the closing phenylalanine or tryptophan. Each record gives: V gene, J gene, CDR3 protein.

v_gene: TRBV2
j_gene: TRBJ1-2
CDR3aa: ASIINADRGYYGYT

v_gene: TRBV9
j_gene: TRBJ2-1
CDR3aa: ASSVAGGGANNEQF

v_gene: TRBV18
j_gene: TRBJ1-1
CDR3aa: ASSPPLGGGTGAF

v_gene: TRBV6-1
j_gene: TRBJ2-5
CDR3aa: ASGGGWGQSQETQY

v_gene: TRBV28
j_gene: TRBJ1-6
CDR3aa: AVRQGSSPLH

v_gene: TRBV7-9
j_gene: TRBJ2-7
CDR3aa: ASSGRQGYEQY

v_gene: TRBV6-1
j_gene: TRBJ2-5
CDR3aa: ASSETQGSEETQY

v_gene: TRBV2
j_gene: TRBJ1-4
CDR3aa: ASSETVVGATNEKLF

v_gene: TRBV6-9
j_gene: TRBJ1-5
CDR3aa: AQPRGHLEPQH

v_gene: TRBV19
j_gene: TRBJ1-1
CDR3aa: ASKETGSMNTEAF